This T cell receptor (beta chain) derives from a study of T-cell reconstitution after alpha-beta-depleted transplantation in children. This clonotype was counted only a few times. Library preparation (for TCRbeta) was performed with unique molecular identifiers. TCRdb re-called the PCR reads with MiXCR, one entry per CDR3 protein. This sample has 500,000 to 600,000 distinct CDR3 sequences, with more than 20% found just once. Deletions cut 6 bases from V and 1 base from J, with 12 bases between. From germline, CDR1 is MNHNS and CDR2 SASEGT. The CDR3 extends over 14 amino acids. This receptor was obtained from a boy younger than two with Wiskott-Aldrich syndrome, due to receive a stem cell transplant. The input for sequencing was PBMCs, taken before TCRalphabeta/CD19-depleted stem cell transplant. J is TRBJ2-5 and V is TRBV6-1; D is possibly TRBD1 (6 bases). CDR3: CASSSTGIQETQYF. CDR3 bases: TGTGCCAGCAGCTCCACAGGGATCCAAGAGACCCAGTACTTC.